This paragraph reports one T cell receptor beta chain. This entry is derived from a study of cytomegalovirus exposure and HLA in healthy donors. The CDR3 totals 14 residues. The germline V gene encodes CDR1 ENHRY and CDR2 SYGVKD. J gave up 8 bases and V 2 bases, and 5 bases lay outside the gene matches. Use of 60 Vbeta and 13 Jbeta primers characterized the PCR. Clones were read by immunoSEQ multiplex PCR, and TCRdb kept only the in-frame ones, dropping some. The data hold approximately 150,000 clones, with 75% to 90% observed a single time. Specimen: PBMCs. The chain combines TRBV10-3 with TRBJ1-2; 10 nucleotides agree with TRBD1. The TCR was taken from a male donor in good health and CMV-seronegative. The CDR3 region is CAISEEGQGYGYTF. CDR3 sequence (DNA): TGTGCCATCAGTGAGGAGGGACAGGGGTACGGCTACACCTTC.